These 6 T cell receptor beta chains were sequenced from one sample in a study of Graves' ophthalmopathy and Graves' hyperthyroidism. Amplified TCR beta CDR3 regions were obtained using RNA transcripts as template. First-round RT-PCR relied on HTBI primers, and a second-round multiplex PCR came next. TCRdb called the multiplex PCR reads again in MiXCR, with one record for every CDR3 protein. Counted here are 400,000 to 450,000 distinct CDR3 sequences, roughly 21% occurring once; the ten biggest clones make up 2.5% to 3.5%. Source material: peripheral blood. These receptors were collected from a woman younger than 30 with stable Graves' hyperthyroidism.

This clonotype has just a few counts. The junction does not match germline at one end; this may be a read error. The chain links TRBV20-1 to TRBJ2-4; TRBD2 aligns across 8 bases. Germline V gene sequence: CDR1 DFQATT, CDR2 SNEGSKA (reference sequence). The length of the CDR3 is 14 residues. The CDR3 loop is CSAISGSRGNIKYF. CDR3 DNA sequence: TGCAGTGCCATCAGCGGGAGTCGGGGAAACATTAAGTACTTC.

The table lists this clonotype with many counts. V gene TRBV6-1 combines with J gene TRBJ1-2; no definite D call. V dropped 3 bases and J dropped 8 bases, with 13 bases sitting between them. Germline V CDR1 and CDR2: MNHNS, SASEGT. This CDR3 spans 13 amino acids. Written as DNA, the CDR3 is TGTGCCAGCAGTGAGGTCTCTCCCTACGGCTACACCTTC. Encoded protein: CASSEVSPYGYTF.

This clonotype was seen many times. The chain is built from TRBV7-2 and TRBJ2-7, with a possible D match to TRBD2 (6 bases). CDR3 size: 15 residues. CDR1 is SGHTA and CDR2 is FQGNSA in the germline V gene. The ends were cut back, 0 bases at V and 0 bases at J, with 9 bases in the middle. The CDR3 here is CASSLAGRSSYEQYF. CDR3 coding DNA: TGTGCCAGCAGCTTAGCGGGGAGGAGCTCCTACGAGCAGTACTTC.

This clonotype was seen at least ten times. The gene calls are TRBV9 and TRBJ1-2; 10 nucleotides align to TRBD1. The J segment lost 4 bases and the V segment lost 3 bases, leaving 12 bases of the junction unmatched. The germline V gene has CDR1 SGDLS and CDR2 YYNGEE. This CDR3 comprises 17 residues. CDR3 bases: TGTGCCAGCAGCGCTGGGACAGGGGCGCTATCGTCCTATGGCTACACCTTC. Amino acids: CASSAGTGALSSYGYTF.

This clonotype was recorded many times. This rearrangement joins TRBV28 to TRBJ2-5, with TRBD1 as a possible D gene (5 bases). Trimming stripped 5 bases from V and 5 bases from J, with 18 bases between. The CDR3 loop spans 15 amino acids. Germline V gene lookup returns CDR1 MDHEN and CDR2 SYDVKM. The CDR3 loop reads CASSPPAGQDETQYF. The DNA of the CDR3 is TGTGCCAGCAGTCCCCCGGCAGGGCAGGACGAGACCCAGTACTTC.

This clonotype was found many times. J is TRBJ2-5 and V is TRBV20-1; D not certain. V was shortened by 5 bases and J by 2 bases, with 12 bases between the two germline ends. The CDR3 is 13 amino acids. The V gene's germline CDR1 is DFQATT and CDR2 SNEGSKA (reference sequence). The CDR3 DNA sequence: TGCAGTGCTGAGACATCAGCTCAAGAGACCCAGTACTTC. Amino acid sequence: CSAETSAQETQYF.